This T cell receptor beta chain was profiled in a study of lymphopenia after photon versus proton radiotherapy. With respect to this clone: The antigen is not known.

CDR3 size: 14 residues. CDR1 WNHNN and CDR2 SYGVQD come from the germline V gene (reference sequence). The germline V and J ends were trimmed by 2 bases and 2 bases, with 10 bases remaining between them. Study results and caveats: Only patients who died were analyzed for survival; proton advantage is unproven. After lymphocyte nadir, photon-treated repertoires showed oligoclonal expansion, especially CD8+ Temra. Under photons, naive T cells and diversity fell while effector/memory populations rose.

Libraries were prepared by immunoSEQ multiplex PCR; TCRdb keeps only in-frame clonotypes and omits some of them. The sample yields more than 20,000 clones, approximately 85% seen once. This TCR was sampled from a man under 40 with gastric cancer. This chain uses TRBV10-1 with TRBJ2-7; D possibly uses TRBD1 or TRBD2 (5 bases each). Sequenced here: peripheral blood, sampled from a patient treated with photon-based radiotherapy. CDR3 loop: CASSEQVGPYEQYF. The CDR3 DNA is TGCGCCAGCAGTGAGCAGGTGGGACCCTACGAGCAGTACTTC.